At least ten counts were recorded for the clone carrying this TCR beta chain. Antigen specificity is unknown. Germline assignment: CDR1 SGHDN and CDR2 FVKESK. This CDR3 region has 15 residues. V lost 4 bases and J 10 bases, leaving 17 bases between the germline ends. It was genomic DNA that served as the template for profiling TCR beta VDJ and CDR3. TCRdb reprocessed the reads with MiXCR, giving one entry per CDR3 protein. There are approximately 120,000 distinct CDR3 sequences in the sample; less than 50% occur only once, and about 2.6% lies in the top ten. The entry originates in a study of CD8+CD57+ T cells in acquired aplastic anemia. Study-wide context: Sorted CD4+ and CD8+ cells gave a mean 3.2 ug DNA, range roughly 0.18 to 27.4 ug. Study conclusions and caveats: Significant differences in CD8+ Simpson's diversity were not observed between patients and controls. Overlap between patients and controls comprised about 30 CD8+ CDR3 sequences.

Only patients with CD8+CD57+ cell expansion on flow cytometry were chosen for sequencing. Patient blood was sampled before any therapy had been received. The chain employs TRBV14 and TRBJ1-6; D might be TRBD1 (5 bases). The source is a human donor with aplastic anemia. Specimen: sorted CD4+, CD8+, or CD8+CD57+ T cells (not recorded which) from PBMCs. The chain's CDR3 is CASSPRRGSGSPLHF. The CDR3 nucleotides read TGTGCCAGCAGCCCCCGACGGGGGAGCGGCTCACCCCTCCACTTT.